These 12 T cell receptor beta chains originate from one sample sequenced in a study of T cells after yellow fever vaccination. In TCRdb, the 5' RACE reads were re-called with MiXCR into one record per CDR3 protein. The table shows about 260,000 distinct CDR3 sequences, with roughly 13% occurring only once. Sequencing was performed on CD4+ T cells sorted from PBMCs, taken 45 days after the yellow fever booster vaccination. Every receptor here comes from a man younger than 45 who received the YFV17D yellow fever vaccine.

The V call is TRBV12-3 or TRBV12-4, the J call TRBJ2-7; the D gene could be TRBD1 or TRBD2 (5 bases each). Trimming shortened V by 7 bases and J by 7 bases, and 17 bases separated the two germline ends. The CDR3 runs 13 residues. CDR3 sequence reads: CASTPGTAREQYF. The CDR3 DNA follows: TGTGCCAGCACTCCAGGGACGGCGAGGGAGCAGTACTTC.

The sample holds a few counts of this clonotype. The V call is TRBV12-3 or TRBV12-4, the J call TRBJ2-3; weak D call: TRBD2 (6 bases). CDR3 length: 16 amino acids. V dropped 3 bases and J dropped 0 bases, with 13 bases sitting between them. The CDR3 bases are TGTGCCAGCAGTTTTGGGCTAGCGATTAGCACAGATACGCAGTATTTT. Translating it yields CASSFGLAISTDTQYF.

This clonotype was observed at least ten times. The rearrangement uses TRBV6-5 and TRBJ2-3, with a possible D match to TRBD2 (5 bases). Germline values: CDR1 MNHEY, CDR2 SVGAGI. There are 15 residues in the CDR3. V was shortened by 2 bases and J by 2 bases, with 11 bases between the two germline ends. The CDR3 sequence is CASSYTQRNTDTQYF. The CDR3 DNA sequence: TGTGCCAGCAGTTACACCCAGCGGAACACAGATACGCAGTATTTT.

The V and J genes are TRBV4-3 and TRBJ2-2, with D hard to call. This CDR3 has 15 amino acids. Germline CDR1 LGHNA, CDR2 YSLEER. V dropped 0 bases and J dropped 4 bases, with 9 bases sitting between them. CDR3 sequence reads: CASSQDWTATGELFF. The CDR3 DNA follows: TGCGCCAGCAGCCAAGATTGGACCGCCACCGGGGAGCTGTTTTTT.

This clonotype showed up many times. This rearrangement joins TRBV18 to TRBJ1-6; D is undetermined. The CDR3 runs to 17 residues. Germline CDR1 reads KGHSH; CDR2 reads LQKENI. Trimming cost V 4 bases and J 0 bases, with 13 bases left between them. In nucleotides, the CDR3 is TGTGCCAGCTCACAAACGGGCCAAAGCTCCTATAATTCACCCCTCCACTTT. Protein: CASSQTGQSSYNSPLHF.

The chain recombines TRBV18 with TRBJ1-5; weak D call: TRBD1 (6 bases). The ends were cut back, 5 bases at V and 7 bases at J, with 15 bases in the middle. CDR3 length: 14 residues. From germline, CDR1 is KGHSH and CDR2 LQKENI. The CDR3 coding sequence is TGTGCCAGCTCAACCAGCGGGGGGCAACAGCCCCAGCATTTT. Translated: CASSTSGGQQPQHF. Supplemented by reference TRBV18 and TRBJ1-5, the full variable domain reads NAGVMQNPRHLVRRRGQEARLRCSPMKGHSHVYWYRQLPEEGLKFMVYLQKENIIDESGMPKERFSAEFPKEGPSILRIQQVVRGDSAAYFCASSTSGGQQPQHFGDGTRLSIL.

The chain joins TRBV3-1 to TRBJ2-3; D perhaps matches TRBD2 (5 bases). The CDR3 runs 14 residues. V was pared by 1 base and J by 5 bases, with 10 bases between. Germline CDR1 and CDR2: LGHDT and YNNKEL (reference sequence). For the CDR3, the DNA is TGTGCCAGCAGCCAAGCCCTAGCTGAAGATACGCAGTATTTT. This codes for CASSQALAEDTQYF.

In its sample, this clonotype was seen a few times. The chain uses TRBV20-1 and TRBJ2-1, with 9 bases lining up with TRBD2. Germline V gene data show CDR1 as DFQATT and CDR2 as SNEGSKA (reference sequence). The V segment lost 3 bases and the J segment 9 bases; nucleotides outside the gene matches: 9. The CDR3 totals 14 residues. The CDR3 protein is CSASGTSIGGEQFF. Here the CDR3 DNA reads TGCAGTGCTAGCGGGACTAGCATTGGCGGTGAGCAGTTCTTC.

The rearrangement uses TRBV28 and TRBJ1-4, with 9 bases identical to TRBD1. CDR3 size: 17 residues. CDR1 and CDR2 (germline): MDHEN, SYDVKM. V trimming: 5 bases; J trimming: 8 bases; junction bases outside the gene matches: 15. Here the CDR3 reads CASSRNPGQGVGEKLFF. CDR3 DNA sequence: TGTGCCAGCAGTCGAAACCCGGGACAGGGCGTAGGAGAAAAACTGTTTTTT.

The chain combines TRBV7-2 with TRBJ2-7; D is perhaps TRBD2 (6 bases). Germline CDR1 and CDR2: SGHTA and FQGNSA. V shed 5 bases and J shed 3 bases, with 14 bases lying between them. This CDR3 comprises 14 residues. The CDR3 sequence: CASSPPGLYYEQYF. The CDR3 DNA reads as TGTGCCAGCAGCCCTCCGGGACTGTACTACGAGCAGTACTTC.

This clonotype has a handful of counts. This chain connects TRBV5-1 to TRBJ2-5, with TRBD2 matching over 12 bases. Looked up from germline, CDR1 is SGHRS and CDR2 is YFSETQ. V was clipped by 4 bases and J by 5 bases; unmatched bases: 12. This CDR3 contains 17 residues. CDR3 amino acids: CASSPDPTSGRKETQYF. DNA of the CDR3: TGCGCCAGCAGCCCCGATCCGACTAGCGGGAGAAAGGAGACCCAGTACTTC. Complete variable domain (other parts from reference TRBV5-1 and TRBJ2-5): KAGVTQTPRYLIKTRGQQVTLSCSPISGHRSVSWYQQTPGQGLQFLFEYFSETQRNKGNFPGRFSGRQFSNSRSEMNVSTLELGDSALYLCASSPDPTSGRKETQYFGPGTRLLVL.

CDR3 protein: CASSLSPRYQETQYF. CDR3 nucleotide sequence: TGTGCCAGCAGCTTATCCCCACGATACCAAGAGACCCAGTACTTC. This chain connects TRBV11-2 to TRBJ2-5; D is unclear. Between the trimmed V and J ends, which lost 2 bases and 0 bases, there was a span of 10 bases. This CDR3 has 15 amino acids. The germline CDR1 and CDR2 sequences are SGHAT and FQNNGV. The full variable domain, in which reference TRBV11-2 and TRBJ2-5 provide the parts outside the CDR3, is EAGVAQSPRYKIIEKRQSVAFWCNPISGHATLYWYQQILGQGPKLLIQFQNNGVVDDSQLPKDRFSAERLKGVDSTLKIQPAKLEDSAVYLCASSLSPRYQETQYFGPGTRLLVL.